This T cell receptor beta chain was found in a study of blood T cell repertoires in COVID-19. Overall study: Acute and convalescent COVID-19 specimens originated in the United States, Italy and Spain. T cells, B-cell-depleted T cells, or PBMCs supplied cDNA or gDNA.

Per the study methods: Estimated nucleated cell counts came from reference gene primer amplification. Profiling relied on immunoSEQ multiplex PCR, and the TCRdb table lists in-frame clones only, not all of them. Clone size and V and J calls were adopted from that table, with D and trimming inferred from the DNA. The sample includes 140,000 or so clones, about four fifths of them seen just once. The CDR3 extends over 16 amino acids. Germline-derived CDR1 and CDR2 are SEHNR and FQNEAQ (reference sequence). The V gene lost 1 base and the J gene lost 5 bases, with 17 bases spanning the gap. The receptor comes from a human donor in a cohort sampled during active COVID-19. The V gene is TRBV7-9, the J gene TRBJ2-5; possible D gene TRBD1, 6 bases. Source material: peripheral blood. CDR3 protein: CASSLGRDTLRETQYF. CDR3 nucleotide sequence: TGTGCCAGCAGCTTAGGCAGGGACACTCTTCGCGAGACCCAGTACTTC.